These 30 T cell receptor beta chains were sequenced from one sample in a study of regulatory T cells in long-lasting Graves disease. The TCR beta library used iRepertoire HTBI primers with Arm-PCR amplification of CDR3. TCRdb fed the multiplex PCR reads into MiXCR, producing one record per CDR3 protein. This table has a few hundred thousand distinct CDR3 sequences, over 12% appearing once. Time point noted: newly diagnosed GD, antithyroid drugs for less than 3 months. Researchers made the TCR library from RNA that was extracted from PBMCs. These data also featured in a second study, about T cells in Graves' hyperthyroidism and ophthalmopathy.

Sample: peripheral blood mononuclear cells (PBMCs), taken at new diagnosis, from a patient treated with antithyroid drugs. These receptors all come from a woman in her thirties or forties with Graves disease.

This clonotype was seen many times. Compared with germline, one end of the junction differs, possibly owing to a read error. This chain uses TRBV6-5 with TRBJ2-5; D might be TRBD2 (6 bases). The CDR3 covers 17 residues. CDR1 is MNHEY and CDR2 is SVGAGI in the germline V gene. CDR3 amino acids: CANSYPRRVRSQETQYF. The CDR3 bases are TGTGCCAACAGTTACCCGCGGAGGGTGAGGAGCCAAGAGACCCAGTACTTC.

This clonotype has more than one count but fewer than ten. The genes are TRBV28 and TRBJ2-7; the match to TRBD2 covers 8 bases. Trimming removed 2 bases from V and 7 bases from J; junction bases left unmatched: 13. The CDR3 has 16 residues. Germline CDR1 reads MDHEN; CDR2 reads SYDVKM. Here the CDR3 DNA reads TGTGCCAGCAGTTTAACAGGCACAGCGGGAGTTAAGGAGCAGTACTTC. It yields the protein CASSLTGTAGVKEQYF.

This clonotype has a handful of counts. This may be a read error: a much more frequent sequence differs by one nucleotide. This chain joins TRBV2 and TRBJ2-1; D is possibly TRBD2 (5 bases). The J call may be incorrect, as the DNA end agrees better with TRBJ2-5. Germline CDR1 and CDR2: SNHLY and FYNNEI. This CDR3 contains 15 residues. Here the CDR3 reads CASSANSGNKETQYF. CDR3 DNA sequence: TGTGCCAGCAGTGCCAATTCGGGGAATAAAGAGACCCAGTACTTC.

There are many counts of this clonotype. V and J are TRBV12-3 or TRBV12-4 and TRBJ2-1, with D unclear. The CDR3 consists of 16 residues. The V end was cut by 3 bases, the J end by 0 bases, with 12 bases between. The CDR3, as DNA: TGTGCCAGCAGTTTGTTACAGACGAACTCCTACAATGAGCAGTTCTTC. Translating gives CASSLLQTNSYNEQFF.

This clonotype was observed a few times. The genes are TRBV5-1 and TRBJ2-2; possible D gene TRBD1, 5 bases. The germline V and J ends were trimmed by 4 bases and 4 bases, with 11 bases remaining between them. Per the germline V gene, CDR1 is SGHRS and CDR2 is YFSETQ. This CDR3 contains 14 residues. The CDR3 coding sequence is TGCGCCAGCAGCCCGGACACCGTCACCGGGGAGCTGTTTTTT. It specifies CASSPDTVTGELFF. Variable domain in full (rest from reference TRBV5-1 and TRBJ2-2): KAGVTQTPRYLIKTRGQQVTLSCSPISGHRSVSWYQQTPGQGLQFLFEYFSETQRNKGNFPGRFSGRQFSNSRSEMNVSTLELGDSALYLCASSPDTVTGELFFGEGSRLTVL.

The chain links TRBV7-9 to TRBJ2-3; TRBD2 agrees at 11 bases. This CDR3 has 16 amino acids. Germline V gene data show CDR1 as SEHNR and CDR2 as FQNEAQ (reference sequence). With 5 bases clipped from V and 6 bases from J, the junction kept 10 bases outside the gene matches. Here the CDR3 DNA reads TGTGCCAGCAGCCCAACCACTAGCGGGAGTGGGGATACGCAGTATTTT. This encodes CASSPTTSGSGDTQYF.

This clonotype has at least ten counts. The chain carries TRBV12-3 or TRBV12-4 and TRBJ2-5; TRBD2 matches 10 bases. CDR3 length: 18 residues. Unmatched junction bases numbered 18, after V lost 7 bases and J lost 4 bases. The chain's CDR3 is CASTPEGWASGSVETQYF. CDR3 nucleotides: TGTGCCAGCACCCCGGAAGGGTGGGCTAGCGGGAGTGTAGAGACCCAGTACTTC.

The V call is TRBV29-1, the J call TRBJ1-1; D is unresolved. The CDR3 totals 12 residues. V gave up 8 bases and J gave up 5 bases, with 15 bases separating them. CDR1 and CDR2 (germline): SQVTM, ANQGSEA. The CDR3 nucleotides read TGCAGCCCCCGGAGTGGGAGGACTGAAGCTTTCTTT. It encodes CSPRSGRTEAFF.

The sample holds many counts of this clonotype. This chain links TRBV7-3 with TRBJ2-1, with a possible D match to TRBD2 (5 bases). V shed 2 bases and J shed 2 bases, with 10 bases lying between them. Germline lookup yields CDR1 SGHTA and CDR2 FQGTGA. The CDR3 runs to 15 residues. CDR3 nucleotides: TGTGCCAGCAGCTTAGATAGCGCAACCTACAATGAGCAGTTCTTC. Translating gives CASSLDSATYNEQFF.

The chain's CDR3 is CASRWGAEQFF. The CDR3 bases are TGTGCCAGCAGGTGGGGGGCTGAGCAGTTCTTC. V is TRBV3-1 and J is TRBJ2-1; D might be TRBD1 or TRBD2, each matching 6 bases. Trimming removed 6 bases at V and 9 bases at J, with 9 bases between. The CDR3 has 11 residues. Germline V gives CDR1 LGHDT, CDR2 YNNKEL (reference sequence).

This clonotype was seen at least ten times. Written as DNA, the CDR3 is TGTGCCAGCAAAAACAGGGAGAACACTGAAGCTTTCTTT. It yields the protein CASKNRENTEAFF. This chain links TRBV6-1 with TRBJ1-1, with D possibly being TRBD1 (6 bases). CDR3 length: 13 residues. The germline V gene has CDR1 MNHNS and CDR2 SASEGT. Trimming removed 7 bases from V and 1 base from J, with 10 bases in between.

The chain couples TRBV6-2 or TRBV6-3 to TRBJ1-2; D gene ambiguous. Trimming removed 7 bases at V and 4 bases at J, with 16 bases between. There are 14 residues in the CDR3. Germline CDR1 reads MNHEY; CDR2 reads SVGEGT. The CDR3 is CASTPLDGVYGYTF. The CDR3 DNA reads TGTGCCAGCACTCCTTTAGACGGAGTCTATGGCTACACCTTC.

On this clonotype: This clone may be a read error of a much larger clone one base away. Without the conserved terminal phenylalanine or tryptophan, this CDR3 likely stems from a read error. This chain links TRBV30 with TRBJ2-5; 8 bases agree with TRBD2. The CDR3 totals 14 residues. Per the germline V gene, CDR1 is GTSNPN and CDR2 is SVGIG (reference sequence). The ends lost 0 bases at V and 5 bases at J; junction bases unmatched: 5. CDR3 region: CAWSVGLAVETQYY. Written as DNA, the CDR3 is TGTGCCTGGAGTGTAGGACTAGCAGTGGAGACCCAGTACTAC.

The chain has TRBV7-9 and TRBJ2-3; 8 nucleotides agree with TRBD2. The germline V gene encodes CDR1 SEHNR and CDR2 FQNEAQ (reference sequence). This CDR3 is built from 17 residues. The J segment lost 0 bases and the V segment lost 5 bases, leaving 10 bases of the junction unmatched. CDR3 in amino acids: CASSPRTSSSSTDTQYF. CDR3 in DNA: TGTGCCAGCAGCCCCCGGACTAGCTCTTCTAGCACAGATACGCAGTATTTT.

Ten or more counts support this clonotype. This chain links TRBV12-3 or TRBV12-4 with TRBJ1-4; D is possibly TRBD1 (6 bases). The CDR3 has 14 residues. Trimming took 4 bases from V and 3 from J, leaving 9 bases between them. Here the CDR3 DNA reads TGTGCCAGCAGTTCCAAGGGGGCTAATGAAAAACTGTTTTTT. Encoded protein: CASSSKGANEKLFF.

This clonotype was seen more than once but under ten times. J is TRBJ2-1 and V is TRBV24-1; 10 bases align to TRBD2. V gave up 2 bases and J gave up 3 bases; unmatched junction bases: 3. The CDR3 consists of 16 residues. CDR1 KGHDR and CDR2 SFDVKD come from the germline V gene. This CDR3 reads CATSDSRTSGYNEQFF. The CDR3 DNA follows: TGTGCCACCAGTGATTCCCGGACTAGCGGCTACAATGAGCAGTTCTTC.

This clonotype was seen many times. The J gene is TRBJ2-7, the V gene TRBV3-1, with 11 bases fitting TRBD2. The CDR3 consists of 15 residues. Trimming took 2 bases from V and 5 from J; bases not matched to a gene: 5. CDR1 and CDR2 from the germline V gene are LGHDT and YNNKEL (reference sequence). The CDR3 loop reads CASSQTSGSSNEQYF. DNA for the CDR3: TGTGCCAGCAGCCAAACTAGCGGGAGTAGCAACGAGCAGTACTTC.

This clonotype was recorded many times. The CDR3, as DNA: TGTGCCAGCAGTTCCCCGGACAGGAGCAATGAGCAGTTCTTC. Its protein product is CASSSPDRSNEQFF. J is TRBJ2-1 and V is TRBV28, with TRBD1 identical over 7 bases. V dropped 4 bases and J dropped 6; count of bases not matched to a gene: 6. The CDR3 is 14 amino acids. Germline V lookup: CDR1 MDHEN, CDR2 SYDVKM.

This clonotype has at least ten counts. The chain recombines TRBV12-3 or TRBV12-4 with TRBJ2-7; tentatively, D is TRBD1 (6 bases). CDR3 length: 13 residues. Between the trimmed V and J ends, which lost 4 bases and 3 bases, there was a span of 10 bases. The CDR3 sequence is CASSYEGVYEQYF. The CDR3 nucleotides read TGTGCCAGCAGTTATGAGGGGGTCTACGAGCAGTACTTC.

The chain uses TRBV28 and TRBJ2-1; no definite D call. From germline, CDR1 is MDHEN and CDR2 SYDVKM. The CDR3 is made up of 14 amino acids. V dropped 5 bases and J dropped 9 bases, with 17 bases sitting between them. The CDR3 coding sequence is TGTGCCAGCAGTACTTTAATACAGCGCTTTGAGCAGTTCTTC. Protein: CASSTLIQRFEQFF.

This chain uses TRBV15 with TRBJ1-2; 9 bases fit TRBD1. The CDR3 runs 14 residues. J gave up 8 bases and V 2 bases, and 6 bases lay outside the gene matches. The germline V gene has CDR1 LNHNV and CDR2 YYDKDF (reference sequence). The CDR3 DNA sequence: TGTGCCACCAGCAGACCCGGGACAGGGTACGGCTACACCTTC. Amino acids: CATSRPGTGYGYTF.

Note on this clonotype: Being one base from a much bigger clone, this may be a read error. The J gene is TRBJ2-1, the V gene TRBV9; no clear D gene. The J call may be in error: the DNA end matches TRBJ2-7 better. CDR1 and CDR2 from the germline V gene are SGDLS and YYNGEE. The CDR3 length is 14 residues. This CDR3 reads CASSGTNSYNEQYF. The CDR3 DNA is TGTGCCAGCAGCGGTACAAACTCCTACAATGAGCAGTACTTC.

This clonotype was counted many times. V is TRBV28 and J is TRBJ2-5; D may be TRBD2 (5 bases). The V and J ends lost 8 bases and 1 base respectively, with 14 bases between them. The CDR3 consists of 14 residues. The germline gives CDR1 MDHEN, CDR2 SYDVKM. The CDR3 here is CASQSGASQETQYF. The DNA of the CDR3 is TGTGCCAGCCAAAGCGGTGCCAGCCAAGAGACCCAGTACTTC.

This clonotype was seen at least ten times. V and J are TRBV5-1 and TRBJ2-5, with D perhaps TRBD2 (6 bases). Trimming left V 3 bases short and J 5 bases short, with 14 bases between. The CDR3 contains 14 residues. Germline V CDR1 and CDR2: SGHRS, YFSETQ. The DNA for the CDR3 is TGCGCCAGCAGCTCAGGTGGGGAGGTGGAGACCCAGTACTTC. Translating it yields CASSSGGEVETQYF.

V and J are TRBV5-1 and TRBJ1-1; tentative D call: TRBD1 (5 bases). Germline assignment: CDR1 SGHRS and CDR2 YFSETQ. The germline V and J ends were trimmed by 1 base and 0 bases, with 10 bases remaining between them. The CDR3 is 15 amino acids. CDR3 loop: CASSLWQGLNTEAFF. For the CDR3, the DNA is TGCGCCAGCAGCTTGTGGCAGGGATTGAACACTGAAGCTTTCTTT.

In its sample, this clonotype was seen many times. This chain connects TRBV9 to TRBJ1-2; tentatively, D is TRBD1 (5 bases). Germline values: CDR1 SGDLS, CDR2 YYNGEE. V dropped 10 bases and J dropped 2 bases, with 12 bases sitting between them. This CDR3 is built from 12 residues. The CDR3 DNA sequence: TGTGCCGGCTATCAGGGCAACTATGGCTACACCTTC. Translating it yields CAGYQGNYGYTF. Filled out from reference TRBV9 and TRBJ1-2, the complete variable domain reads DSGVTQTPKHLITATGQRVTLRCSPRSGDLSVYWYQQSLDQGLQFLIQYYNGEERAKGNILERFSAQQFPDLHSELNLSSLELGDSALYFCAGYQGNYGYTFGSGTRLTVV.

The chain combines TRBV24-1 with TRBJ2-1, with D possibly being TRBD1 (6 bases). Germline CDR1 and CDR2: KGHDR and SFDVKD. This CDR3 spans 16 amino acids. V lost 4 bases to trimming and J lost 4 bases, with 16 bases between them. The DNA for the CDR3 is TGTGCCACCAGTGACCCCCAGGGGTCGAGATACAATGAGCAGTTCTTC. Translating it yields CATSDPQGSRYNEQFF.

This clonotype was detected many times. The chain is built from TRBV12-3 or TRBV12-4 and TRBJ2-1; D perhaps matches TRBD1 (5 bases). The V gene lost 11 bases and the J gene lost 4 bases, with 12 bases spanning the gap. This CDR3 is 12 amino acids long. CDR3 amino acids: CARGARYNEQFF. CDR3 nucleotide sequence: TGTGCCCGTGGGGCAAGGTACAATGAGCAGTTCTTC.

There are a few counts of this clonotype. The chain recombines TRBV7-9 with TRBJ2-3; the D call may be TRBD1 or TRBD2 (6 bases each). The length of the CDR3 is 23 residues. Deletions cut 4 bases from V and 7 bases from J, with 42 bases between. Germline loops: CDR1 SEHNR, CDR2 FQNEAQ (reference sequence). CDR3 protein: CASSSDRTTGRWGPSTGMNTQYF. The CDR3 DNA follows: TGTGCCAGCAGCTCAGACAGGACTACAGGAAGATGGGGTCCTTCTACTGGAATGAATACGCAGTATTTT.

As regards this clonotype: This may arise from a read error, as a much more abundant clone is one base away. The conserved phenylalanine or tryptophan normally closing the CDR3 is absent here, so this likely arose from a read error. The CDR3 DNA reads TGTGCCAGCAGTTTACAGGGGGCCGACTACGAGCAGTACCTC. Translating it yields CASSLQGADYEQYL. V is TRBV28 and J is TRBJ2-7, with 8 bases matching TRBD1. With 2 bases clipped from V and 3 bases from J, the junction kept 3 bases outside the gene matches. Germline loops: CDR1 MDHEN, CDR2 SYDVKM. The CDR3 loop spans 14 amino acids.